This record covers a single T cell receptor (beta chain). Its antigen remains unknown. From germline, CDR1 is ENHRY and CDR2 SYGVKD. V lost 6 bases and J 4 bases, leaving 10 bases between the germline ends. CDR3 length: 13 residues. The entry originates in a study of cytomegalovirus exposure and HLA in healthy donors. On the study more broadly: Among the approximately 400 genotyped donors, less than 85% were placed in the Caucasian-associated ancestry cluster. Study-level points and caveats: Later analysis showed most CMV-associated TCR beta chains appearing HLA-restricted. HLA allele associations emerged for roughly 16,000 TCR beta sequences in a later analysis, at 0.05 false discovery rate. Among TCR beta chains, those listed as cytomegalovirus-associated numbered around 160.

PCR primers comprised 60 Vbeta and 13 Jbeta primers. The data were produced by immunoSEQ multiplex PCR, yet TCRdb's version contains in-frame clones alone and is incomplete. The sample lists some 150,000 clones, roughly 80% occurring once. This chain uses TRBV10-3 with TRBJ2-1, with D perhaps matching TRBD1 (6 bases). This receptor was obtained from a woman aged 45-65 years in good health and CMV-seropositive. Material for sequencing was PBMCs. The CDR3 reads CAIRDTGYNEQFF. DNA of the CDR3: TGTGCCATCAGGGACACAGGGTACAATGAGCAGTTCTTC.